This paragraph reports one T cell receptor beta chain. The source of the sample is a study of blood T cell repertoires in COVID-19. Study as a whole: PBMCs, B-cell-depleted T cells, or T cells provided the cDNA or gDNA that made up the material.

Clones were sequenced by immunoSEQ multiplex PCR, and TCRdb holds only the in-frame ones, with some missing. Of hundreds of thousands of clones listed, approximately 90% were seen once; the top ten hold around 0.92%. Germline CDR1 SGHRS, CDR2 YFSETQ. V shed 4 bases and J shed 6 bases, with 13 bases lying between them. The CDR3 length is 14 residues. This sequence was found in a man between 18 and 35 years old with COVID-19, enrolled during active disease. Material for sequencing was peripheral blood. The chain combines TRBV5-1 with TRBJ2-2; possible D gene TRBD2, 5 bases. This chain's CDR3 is CASSRDGVSGELFF. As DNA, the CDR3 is TGCGCCAGCAGCCGTGACGGGGTCTCCGGGGAGCTGTTTTTT.